The present entry profiles one TCR beta chain with its context. This record belongs to a study of blood T cell repertoires in COVID-19. Study information: Sites across the United States, Italy and Spain contributed samples from acute and convalescent COVID-19. T cells, B-cell-depleted T cells, or PBMCs provided the cDNA or gDNA that served as material.

The assay was immunoSEQ multiplex PCR, and TCRdb's table has in-frame clones only and misses some. The table includes about 140,000 clones, about 76% detected once. The CDR3 loop spans 16 amino acids. The germline gives CDR1 SGHTA, CDR2 FQGNSA. V lost 5 bases, J lost 0 bases, and 3 bases stayed unmatched. The V and J genes are TRBV7-2 and TRBJ2-3, with 12 positions matching TRBD2. This TCR was recovered from a man older than 75 with acute or convalescent COVID-19. Sample: peripheral blood. This CDR3 is CASSLGLAGSTDTQYF. The CDR3 region has the DNA TGTGCCAGCAGCCTCGGACTAGCGGGGAGCACAGATACGCAGTATTTT.